The rows below give T cell receptor beta chains drawn from one sample of a study of OX40 agonist ivuxolimab in advanced cancers. TCRdb's copy holds only in-frame clones and misses some; the assay was immunoSEQ multiplex PCR. Of over 40,000 clones listed, approximately 86% are singletons. The sequences come from CD4+ or CD8+ T cells sorted from blood, collected in a trial of the OX40 agonist ivuxolimab. These receptors were collected from an adult with an advanced solid tumor such as melanoma, head and neck, liver or kidney cancer. Both conserved end residues are part of each CDR3. The order of the fields is D gene, clone size, CDR3 length, J gene, V gene, CDR3 protein, CDR3 DNA. D genes are given only for firm matches. For some rows the clone size is stated as once, few or many, or as a class when expanded; others skip it.

>-|-|13|TRBJ2-2|TRBV14
CASSHLGTGELFF
TGTGCCAGCAGCCACCTTGGCACCGGGGAGCTGTTTTTT
>TRBD2|-|17|TRBJ2-7|TRBV7-2
CASSSLPSGASSYEQYF
TGTGCCAGCAGCTCACTTCCTAGCGGGGCTAGCTCCTACGAGCAGTACTTC
>TRBD2|-|14|TRBJ2-7|TRBV2
CASRVAGGRYEQYF
TGTGCCAGCAGGGTAGCGGGAGGGCGCTACGAGCAGTACTTC
>-|-|12|TRBJ2-1|TRBV5-4
CASSFGLREQFF
TGTGCCAGCAGCTTCGGATTGCGGGAGCAGTTCTTC
>TRBD2|-|17|TRBJ2-1|TRBV18
CASSPSSGRIGYNEQFF
TGTGCCAGCTCACCCTCGAGCGGGAGGATCGGCTACAATGAGCAGTTCTTC
>-|-|19|TRBJ2-2|TRBV7-2
CASSQFLTARYANTGELFF
TGTGCCAGCAGCCAATTCCTGACAGCCCGATACGCGAACACCGGGGAGCTGTTTTTT
>-|-|12|TRBJ2-5|TRBV6-5
CASSPGQETQYF
TGTGCCAGCAGCCCAGGTCAAGAGACCCAGTACTTC
>TRBD1|-|14|TRBJ2-7|TRBV6-5
CASSPRTGAYEQYF
TGTGCCAGCAGTCCTAGGACAGGGGCCTACGAGCAGTACTTC
>TRBD1|-|17|TRBJ1-4|TRBV18
CASSTGVWSATNEKLFF
TGTGCCAGCTCAACAGGGGTATGGTCTGCAACTAATGAAAAACTGTTTTTT
>-|-|12|TRBJ1-2|TRBV7-2
CASSLGQGIGYF
TGTGCCAGCAGCTTAGGGCAGGGCATCGGATACTTC
>TRBD2|few|17|TRBJ2-1|TRBV7-6
CASSPRATAGAGNEQFF
TGTGCCAGCAGCCCCCGAGCCACCGCGGGAGCAGGCAATGAGCAGTTCTTC
>-|-|18|TRBJ2-4|TRBV27
CASSDKSPGYGAKNIQYF
TGTGCCAGCAGTGACAAGAGCCCCGGCTACGGGGCCAAAAACATTCAGTACTTC
>-|-|13|TRBJ2-3|TRBV10-2
CASSEREPDTQYF
TGCGCCAGCAGTGAAAGGGAGCCAGATACGCAGTATTTT
>TRBD2|-|15|TRBJ2-2|TRBV7-9
CASSPRLALTGELFF
TGTGCCAGCAGCCCAAGACTAGCGCTCACCGGGGAGCTGTTTTTT
>TRBD1|-|16|TRBJ1-5|TRBV19
CASSMVMGQGRQPQHF
TGTGCCAGTAGTATGGTAATGGGACAGGGGCGACAGCCCCAGCATTTT
>-|-|15|TRBJ2-1|TRBV9
CASSVDAPKYNEQFF
TGTGCCAGCAGCGTAGACGCGCCAAAATACAATGAGCAGTTCTTC
>TRBD2|once|15|TRBJ2-3|TRBV28
CASSRPSGSTDTQYF
TGTGCCAGCAGCCGTCCTAGCGGTAGCACAGATACGCAGTATTTT
>-|-|11|TRBJ2-5|TRBV2
CASSRQETQYF
TGTGCCAGCAGCCGACAAGAGACCCAGTACTTC
>-|-|13|TRBJ1-5|TRBV18
CASSPNENQPQHF
TGTGCCAGCTCACCCAACGAAAATCAGCCCCAGCATTTT
>TRBD1|-|13|TRBJ2-3|TRBV28
CATETGGTDTQYF
TGTGCCACCGAAACAGGGGGCACAGATACGCAGTATTTT
>-|-|19|TRBJ2-7|TRBV19
CASSGPPHSGTLSSYEQYF
TGTGCCAGTAGTGGTCCTCCCCACTCCGGGACTTTAAGCTCCTACGAGCAGTACTTC
>-|once|11|TRBJ1-1|TRBV11-2
CASSFLLTAFF
TGTGCCAGCAGCTTCCTCCTAACGGCTTTCTTT
>-|once|12|TRBJ1-5|TRBV28
CATSQENQPQHF
TGTGCCACTTCCCAGGAGAATCAGCCCCAGCATTTT
>-|-|14|TRBJ2-4|TRBV27
CASRPRGVKNIQYF
TGTGCCAGCAGACCCCGAGGGGTCAAAAACATTCAGTACTTC
>TRBD1|-|15|TRBJ2-3|TRBV10-3
CAISVETGFADTQYF
TGTGCCATCAGTGTGGAGACAGGGTTTGCAGATACGCAGTATTTT
>-|once|17|TRBJ1-2|TRBV30
CAWIIPVTAALSRGYTF
TGTGCCTGGATCATACCCGTGACGGCAGCGTTATCGAGGGGCTACACCTTC
>-|once|14|TRBJ1-3|TRBV10-3
CATWGHDSGNTIYF
TGTGCCACTTGGGGACACGACTCTGGAAACACCATATATTTT
>-|-|16|TRBJ2-2|TRBV7-8
CASSLHRALGTGELFF
TGTGCCAGCAGCTTACATCGGGCTCTGGGCACCGGGGAGCTGTTTTTT
>-|-|16|TRBJ1-1|TRBV19
CASSIPGRALNTEAFF
TGTGCCAGTAGTATCCCAGGGAGGGCCTTGAACACTGAAGCTTTCTTT
>-|-|15|TRBJ2-7|TRBV6-6
CASSPLEAGSYEQYF
TGTGCCAGCAGCCCGTTGGAAGCGGGCTCCTACGAGCAGTACTTC
>TRBD1|-|13|TRBJ1-2|TRBV29-1
CSGGQGARYGYTF
TGCAGCGGCGGACAGGGCGCCCGCTATGGCTACACCTTC